The 7 T cell receptor beta chains given below trace back to one sample, sequenced in a study of blood T cell repertoires in COVID-19. Some clones are missing from TCRdb's copy, which holds only in-frame ones; the method was immunoSEQ multiplex PCR. The repertoire holds about 80,000 clones, around 83% seen once, with under 45% in the top ten. The sample taken for sequencing was peripheral blood. The receptors stem from a woman in her 70s with acute or convalescent COVID-19.

This chain links TRBV6-2 or TRBV6-3 with TRBJ2-2, with D perhaps TRBD2 (5 bases). CDR3 size: 16 residues. Germline V gene lookup returns CDR1 MNHEY and CDR2 SVGEGT. V was cut by 4 bases and J by 4 bases, with 16 bases left in between. CDR3 coding DNA: TGTGCCAGCAGTTGGGGTCTGGATAGCGCCACCGGGGAGCTGTTTTTT. It specifies CASSWGLDSATGELFF.

The J gene is TRBJ2-1, the V gene TRBV7-9; 11 bases align to TRBD2. V was clipped by 1 base and J by 8 bases; unmatched bases: 4. The V gene's germline CDR1 is SEHNR and CDR2 FQNEAQ (reference sequence). CDR3 size: 15 residues. This CDR3 is CASSLVLAGVDEQFF. In DNA, the CDR3 is TGTGCCAGCAGCTTAGTACTAGCGGGAGTCGATGAGCAGTTCTTC.

This clone was detected a few times. J is TRBJ2-1 and V is TRBV6-6; TRBD1 is a possible D gene (5 bases). The CDR3 totals 12 residues. CDR1 MNHNY and CDR2 SVGAGI come from the germline V gene (reference sequence). Trimming stripped 0 bases from V and 9 bases from J, with 6 bases between. The CDR3: CASSYSRGEQFF. The DNA for the CDR3 is TGTGCCAGCAGTTACTCTAGGGGTGAGCAGTTCTTC.

The chain joins TRBV7-9 to TRBJ2-5; 12 nucleotides agree with TRBD2. V lost 1 base to trimming and J lost 3 bases; unmatched junction nucleotides: 9. From germline, CDR1 is SEHNR and CDR2 FQNEAQ (reference sequence). The length of the CDR3 is 18 residues. CDR3 sequence (DNA): TGTGCCAGCAGCTTAGATCCTAGCGGGAGGGCCAGGAAAGAGACCCAGTACTTC. It codes for CASSLDPSGRARKETQYF.

The V call is TRBV2, the J call TRBJ2-5; 13 bases agree with TRBD2. Losses at the gene ends were 6 bases for V and 4 bases for J; bases not matched to a gene: 8. Germline loops: CDR1 SNHLY, CDR2 FYNNEI. The CDR3 loop spans 16 amino acids. CDR3 loop: CASSRRTSGSGETQYF. CDR3 nucleotide sequence: TGTGCCAGCAGCCGACGGACTAGCGGGAGTGGAGAGACCCAGTACTTC. Looking up the rest from reference TRBV2 and TRBJ2-5 gives the full variable domain: EPEVTQTPSHQVTQMGQEVILRCVPISNHLYFYWYRQILGQKVEFLVSFYNNEISEKSEIFDDQFSVERPDGSNFTLKIRSTKLEDSAMYFCASSRRTSGSGETQYFGPGTRLLVL.

A remark on this clone: Other DNA sequences from this sample encode an identical CDR3 as well. The chain couples TRBV6-5 to TRBJ1-2; D might be TRBD1 (6 bases). Trimming stripped 0 bases from V and 8 bases from J, with 10 bases between. The CDR3 is 13 residues long. Germline V lookup: CDR1 MNHEY, CDR2 SVGAGI. As DNA, the CDR3 is TGTGCCAGCAGTTACTCGAGAGGGGGAGGCTACACCTTC. It codes for CASSYSRGGGYTF.

This chain links TRBV28 with TRBJ2-6; 7 positions agree with TRBD1. Germline lookup yields CDR1 MDHEN and CDR2 SYDVKM. V lost 6 bases, J lost 3 bases, and 5 bases stayed unmatched. This CDR3 has 15 residues. The CDR3 reads CASSRDRVGANVLTF. CDR3 DNA: TGTGCCAGCAGCCGCGACAGGGTTGGGGCCAACGTCCTGACTTTC.